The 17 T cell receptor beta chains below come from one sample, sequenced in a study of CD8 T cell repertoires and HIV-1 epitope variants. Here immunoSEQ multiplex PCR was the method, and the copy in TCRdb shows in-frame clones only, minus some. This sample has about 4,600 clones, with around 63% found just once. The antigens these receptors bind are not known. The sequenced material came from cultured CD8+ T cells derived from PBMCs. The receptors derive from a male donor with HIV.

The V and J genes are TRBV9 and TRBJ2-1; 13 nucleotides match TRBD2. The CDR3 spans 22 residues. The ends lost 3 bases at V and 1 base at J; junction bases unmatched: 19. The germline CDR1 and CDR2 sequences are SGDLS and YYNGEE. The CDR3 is CASSGSPFPTSGGPWSYNEQFF. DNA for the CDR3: TGTGCCAGCAGCGGTAGTCCCTTCCCGACTAGCGGGGGGCCTTGGTCCTACAATGAGCAGTTCTTC.

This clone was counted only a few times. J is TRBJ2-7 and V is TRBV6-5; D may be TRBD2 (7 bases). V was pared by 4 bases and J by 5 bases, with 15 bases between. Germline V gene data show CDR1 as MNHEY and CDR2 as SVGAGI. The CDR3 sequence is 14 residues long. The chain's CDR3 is CASSLGGPLDEQYF. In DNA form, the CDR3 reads TGTGCCAGCAGTTTGGGGGGGCCTTTGGACGAGCAGTACTTC.

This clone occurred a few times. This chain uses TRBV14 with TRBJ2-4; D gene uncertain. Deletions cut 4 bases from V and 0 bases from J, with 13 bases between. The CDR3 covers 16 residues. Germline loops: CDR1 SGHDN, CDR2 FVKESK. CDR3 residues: CASSPAVELAKNIQYF. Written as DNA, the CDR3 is TGTGCCAGCAGCCCGGCCGTTGAACTAGCCAAAAACATTCAGTACTTC.

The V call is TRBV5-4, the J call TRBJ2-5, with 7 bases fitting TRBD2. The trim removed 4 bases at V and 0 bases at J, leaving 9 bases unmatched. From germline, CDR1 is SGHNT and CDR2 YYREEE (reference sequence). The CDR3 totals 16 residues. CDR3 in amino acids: CASSAVIGGNQETQYF. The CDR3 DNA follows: TGTGCCAGCAGCGCGGTTATCGGGGGGAACCAAGAGACCCAGTACTTC.

CDR3 sequence reads: CASRRVELDTQYF. CDR3 sequence (DNA): TGTGCCAGCAGGCGGGTAGAGCTGGATACGCAGTATTTT. The V and J genes are TRBV5-6 and TRBJ2-3; tentative D call: TRBD2 (5 bases). Germline CDR1 and CDR2: SGHDT and YYEEEE. V was clipped by 5 bases and J by 6 bases, with 13 bases between them. CDR3 size: 13 residues.

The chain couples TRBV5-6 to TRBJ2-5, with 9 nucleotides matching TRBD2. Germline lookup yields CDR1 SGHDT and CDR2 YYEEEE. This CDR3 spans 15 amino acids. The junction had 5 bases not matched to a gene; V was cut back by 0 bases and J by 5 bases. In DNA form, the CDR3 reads TGTGCCAGCAGCTTGGCCCCTAGCGGGGCGGAGACCCAGTACTTC. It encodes CASSLAPSGAETQYF.

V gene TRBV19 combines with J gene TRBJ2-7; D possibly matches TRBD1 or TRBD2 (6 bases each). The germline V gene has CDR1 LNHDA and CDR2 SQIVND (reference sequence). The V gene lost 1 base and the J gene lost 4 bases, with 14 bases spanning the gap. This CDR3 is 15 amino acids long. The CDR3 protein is CASSIAGALPYEQYF. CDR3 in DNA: TGTGCCAGTAGTATAGCGGGGGCTCTTCCGTACGAGCAGTACTTC.

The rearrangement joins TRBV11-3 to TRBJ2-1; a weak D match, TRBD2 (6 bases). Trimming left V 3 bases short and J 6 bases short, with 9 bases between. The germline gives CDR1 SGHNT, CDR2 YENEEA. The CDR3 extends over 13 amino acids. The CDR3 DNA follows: TGTGCCAGCAGCTTTGAGGGAGGCAATGAGCAGTTCTTC. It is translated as CASSFEGGNEQFF.

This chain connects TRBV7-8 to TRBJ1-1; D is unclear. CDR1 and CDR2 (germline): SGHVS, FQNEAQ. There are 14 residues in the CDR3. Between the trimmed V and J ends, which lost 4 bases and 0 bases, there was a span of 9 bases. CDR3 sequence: CASSYGTMNTEAFF. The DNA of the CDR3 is TGTGCCAGCAGCTATGGCACCATGAACACTGAAGCTTTCTTT.

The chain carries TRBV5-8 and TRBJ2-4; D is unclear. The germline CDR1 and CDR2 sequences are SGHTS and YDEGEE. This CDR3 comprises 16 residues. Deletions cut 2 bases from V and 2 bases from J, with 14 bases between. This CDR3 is CASSFLGVGSKNIQYF. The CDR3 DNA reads TGTGCCAGCAGCTTCCTTGGGGTCGGATCCAAAAACATTCAGTACTTC.

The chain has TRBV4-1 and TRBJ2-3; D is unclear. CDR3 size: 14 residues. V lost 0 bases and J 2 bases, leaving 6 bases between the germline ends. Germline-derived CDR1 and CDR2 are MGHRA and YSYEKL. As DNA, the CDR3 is TGCGCCAGCAGCCAAGACCAGAACACAGATACGCAGTATTTT. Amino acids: CASSQDQNTDTQYF.

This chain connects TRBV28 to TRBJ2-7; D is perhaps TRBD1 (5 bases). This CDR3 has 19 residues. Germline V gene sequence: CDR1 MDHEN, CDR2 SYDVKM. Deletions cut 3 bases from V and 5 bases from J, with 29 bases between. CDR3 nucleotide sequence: TGTGCCAGCAGTTTCCCCACCCCAGGCGGAAGGGGTCCCATGCACGAGCAGTACTTC. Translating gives CASSFPTPGGRGPMHEQYF. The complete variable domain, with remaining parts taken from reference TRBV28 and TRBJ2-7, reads DVKVTQSSRYLVKRTGEKVFLECVQDMDHENMFWYRQDPGLGLRLIYFSYDVKMKEKGDIPEGYSVSREKKERFSLILESASTNQTSMYLCASSFPTPGGRGPMHEQYFGPGTRLTVT.

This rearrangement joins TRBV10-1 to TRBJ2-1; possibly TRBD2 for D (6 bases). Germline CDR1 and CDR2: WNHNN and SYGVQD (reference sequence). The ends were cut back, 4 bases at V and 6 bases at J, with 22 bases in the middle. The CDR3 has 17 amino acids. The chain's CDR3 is CASSGVADYQGINEQFF. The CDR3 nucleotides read TGCGCCAGCAGTGGTGTGGCGGACTACCAAGGGATCAATGAGCAGTTCTTC.

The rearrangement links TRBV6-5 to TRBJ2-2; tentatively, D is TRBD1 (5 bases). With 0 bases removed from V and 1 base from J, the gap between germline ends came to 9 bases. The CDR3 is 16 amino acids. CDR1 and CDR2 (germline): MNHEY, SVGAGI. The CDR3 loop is CASSYSPGRNTGELFF. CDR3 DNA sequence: TGTGCCAGCAGTTACTCCCCAGGGCGGAACACCGGGGAGCTGTTTTTT.

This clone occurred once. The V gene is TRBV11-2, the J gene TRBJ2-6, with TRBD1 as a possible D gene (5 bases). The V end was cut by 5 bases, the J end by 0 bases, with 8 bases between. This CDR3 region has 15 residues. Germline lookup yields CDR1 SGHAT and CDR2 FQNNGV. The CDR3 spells CASSRQISGANVLTF. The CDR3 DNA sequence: TGTGCCAGCAGCCGACAGATCTCTGGGGCCAACGTCCTGACTTTC. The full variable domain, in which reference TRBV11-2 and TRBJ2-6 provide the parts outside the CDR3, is EAGVAQSPRYKIIEKRQSVAFWCNPISGHATLYWYQQILGQGPKLLIQFQNNGVVDDSQLPKDRFSAERLKGVDSTLKIQPAKLEDSAVYLCASSRQISGANVLTFGAGSRLTVL.

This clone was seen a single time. The CDR3 region has the DNA TGTGCCAGCAGTTCCTATGGGGATCAGCCCCAGCATTTT. As protein: CASSSYGDQPQHF. This chain links TRBV28 with TRBJ1-5; D not certain. CDR1 and CDR2 from the germline V gene are MDHEN and SYDVKM. V lost 4 bases and J lost 5, with 9 bases in between. This CDR3 has 13 amino acids.

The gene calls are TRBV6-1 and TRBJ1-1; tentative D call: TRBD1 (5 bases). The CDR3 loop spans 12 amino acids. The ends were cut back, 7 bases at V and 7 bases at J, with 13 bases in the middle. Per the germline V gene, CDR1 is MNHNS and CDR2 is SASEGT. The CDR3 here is CASIYGGIEAFF. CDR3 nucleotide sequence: TGTGCCAGCATCTACGGGGGTATTGAAGCTTTCTTT.